A selection of T cell receptor beta chains follows, all from one sample in a study of post-analysis software for immune sequencing data. MiXCR, applied by TCRdb to the PCR reads, yields one record per CDR3 protein. The data contain about 380,000 distinct CDR3 sequences, less than 40% of them singletons. Sequenced sample: blood. Receptor source: a girl aged 10-17 years with multiple sclerosis. The CDR3 runs from the conserved cysteine through the conserved F or W. D genes are given only for firm matches. Clone size is shown for a subset of rows, as once, few, many or a class of expanded clone.

j_call: TRBJ2-3
cdr3_length: 19
clone_size: few
v_call: TRBV7-9
d_call: -
cdr3_nt: TGTGCCAGCAGCATCGGAATCCGGGGGGCCTTCCAGTCCACAGATACGCAGTATTTT
cdr3_aa: CASSIGIRGAFQSTDTQYF

j_call: TRBJ2-7
cdr3_length: 14
clone_size: once
v_call: TRBV7-9
d_call: -
cdr3_nt: TGTGCCAGCAGCTTAGTCGGGTTAGGATTCGAGCAGTACTTC
cdr3_aa: CASSLVGLGFEQYF

j_call: TRBJ2-7
cdr3_length: 15
clone_size: -
v_call: TRBV6-9
d_call: -
cdr3_nt: TGTGCCAGCAGTTACTTCGACAGGCGCACCTACGAGCAGTACTTC
cdr3_aa: CASSYFDRRTYEQYF

j_call: TRBJ2-7
cdr3_length: 16
clone_size: -
v_call: TRBV20-1
d_call: TRBD2
cdr3_nt: TGCAGTGCTAGATTAGCCTCAGCGGGGGTAACTAACGAGCAGTACTTC
cdr3_aa: CSARLASAGVTNEQYF

j_call: TRBJ2-5
cdr3_length: 15
clone_size: -
v_call: TRBV12-3/TRBV12-4
d_call: -
cdr3_nt: TGTGCCAGCAGCACCCTAGGGAACCCGTACGAGACCCAGTACTTC
cdr3_aa: CASSTLGNPYETQYF

j_call: TRBJ2-1
cdr3_length: 17
clone_size: -
v_call: TRBV7-2
d_call: -
cdr3_nt: TGTGCCAGCAGCTCGGGGAGCGGGACATTCTCCTACAATGAGCAGTTCTTC
cdr3_aa: CASSSGSGTFSYNEQFF

j_call: TRBJ2-7
cdr3_length: 14
clone_size: few
v_call: TRBV27
d_call: -
cdr3_nt: TGTGCCAGCAGTGGCAGGGTCCGGGGCTACGAGCAGTACTTC
cdr3_aa: CASSGRVRGYEQYF

j_call: TRBJ2-1
cdr3_length: 20
clone_size: -
v_call: TRBV6-2/TRBV6-3
d_call: TRBD2
cdr3_nt: TGTGCCAGCAGTTCCCTCACGGGACTAGCCCACCCGAGCTCCTACAATGAGCAGTTCTTC
cdr3_aa: CASSSLTGLAHPSSYNEQFF

j_call: TRBJ2-1
cdr3_length: 11
clone_size: -
v_call: TRBV20-1
d_call: -
cdr3_nt: TGCAGTGCTAGAGATGATGGTGGACAGTTCTTC
cdr3_aa: CSARDDGGQFF

j_call: TRBJ1-1
cdr3_length: 15
clone_size: few
v_call: TRBV11-3
d_call: -
cdr3_nt: TGTGCCAGCAGCCCCCCAAGACAGAAGAACACTGAAGCTTTCTTT
cdr3_aa: CASSPPRQKNTEAFF

j_call: TRBJ2-2
cdr3_length: 13
clone_size: -
v_call: TRBV6-5
d_call: -
cdr3_nt: TGTGCCATAGGGACACCGAACACCGGGGAGCTGTTTTTT
cdr3_aa: CAIGTPNTGELFF

j_call: TRBJ2-7
cdr3_length: 17
clone_size: -
v_call: TRBV20-1
d_call: TRBD1
cdr3_nt: TGCAGTGCTAGAGATCTAGGAGGGACAGGCGACCCCTACGAGCAGTACTTC
cdr3_aa: CSARDLGGTGDPYEQYF

j_call: TRBJ2-3
cdr3_length: 13
clone_size: few
v_call: TRBV6-2/TRBV6-3
d_call: -
cdr3_nt: TGTGCCAGCAAAGGACCGAACACAGATACGCAGTATTTT
cdr3_aa: CASKGPNTDTQYF

j_call: TRBJ2-1
cdr3_length: 16
clone_size: -
v_call: TRBV4-2
d_call: TRBD1
cdr3_nt: TGTGCCAGCAGCCAAGAGGGGAGGGGACAGGGCGATACCCAGTTCTTC
cdr3_aa: CASSQEGRGQGDTQFF

j_call: TRBJ1-2
cdr3_length: 16
clone_size: few
v_call: TRBV15
d_call: -
cdr3_nt: TGTGCCACCAGCAGAGATCTCGGTAGGCAGCTGTATGGCTACACCTTC
cdr3_aa: CATSRDLGRQLYGYTF

j_call: TRBJ1-2
cdr3_length: 14
clone_size: -
v_call: TRBV6-5
d_call: -
cdr3_nt: TGTGCCAGCAGGTATTTTGCAGCGGGTCCTGGCTACACCTTC
cdr3_aa: CASRYFAAGPGYTF

j_call: TRBJ1-5
cdr3_length: 17
clone_size: -
v_call: TRBV4-1
d_call: -
cdr3_nt: TGCGCCAGCAGCCCGGTCTGGCAGGTTGATCCCAATCAGCCCCAGCATTTT
cdr3_aa: CASSPVWQVDPNQPQHF